Shown below are 8 T cell receptor beta chains from a single sample sequenced in a study of human T cells and chemical hapten exposure. As to time point: patch test 1, 2 weeks after DPC sensitization. Treatment noted: therapeutic diphenylcyclopropenone sensitization with weekly scalp DPC. Unfractionated whole blood served as the source for total RNA extraction. TCRdb re-analysed the RACE reads in MiXCR, keeping a single row per CDR3 protein. Of some 43,000 distinct CDR3 sequences listed, 3% to 4% are singletons. Sequenced here: whole blood, sampled in connection with sensitization to the hapten diphenylcyclopropenone (DPC). The receptors come from a middle-aged man with alopecia areata. Some clones in this sample may be carry-over from other donors' samples.

This clonotype was detected ten times or more. The CDR3: CASTSTVAGVLDEQYF. The CDR3 nucleotides are TGTGCCAGCACCTCGACGGTAGCGGGAGTGTTGGACGAGCAGTACTTC. The rearrangement joins TRBV28 to TRBJ2-7; TRBD2 agrees at 9 bases. The length of the CDR3 is 16 residues. Germline V gene lookup returns CDR1 MDHEN and CDR2 SYDVKM. The J segment lost 5 bases and the V segment lost 7 bases, leaving 15 bases of the junction unmatched.

This clonotype was detected only a few times. V and J are TRBV30 and TRBJ1-1; weak D call: TRBD1 (6 bases). V lost 4 bases, J lost 0 bases, and 24 bases lay in between. Looked up from germline, CDR1 is GTSNPN and CDR2 is SVGIG (reference sequence). The CDR3 consists of 18 residues. The CDR3 nucleotides are TGTGCCTGGATTAGGGGGTCGGGTCTAGGATACATGAACACTGAAGCTTTCTTT. This gives the protein CAWIRGSGLGYMNTEAFF. Using reference TRBV30 and TRBJ1-1 for the parts outside the CDR3, the full variable domain is SQTIHQWPATLVQPVGSPLSLECTVEGTSNPNLYWYRQAAGRGLQLLFYSVGIGQISSEVPQNLSASRPQDRQFILSSKKLLLSDSGFYLCAWIRGSGLGYMNTEAFFGQGTRLTVV.

Many counts were recorded for this clonotype. The chain combines TRBV20-1 with TRBJ2-7; 11 bases are a match to TRBD2. The CDR3 totals 16 residues. The V gene end was trimmed by 0 bases and the J gene end by 2 bases; junction bases not matched to a gene: 6. CDR1 and CDR2 (germline): DFQATT, SNEGSKA (reference sequence). CDR3 nucleotide sequence: TGCAGTGCTAGAGATTTGAGACTAGCGGGAACCTACGAGCAGTACTTC. Translated: CSARDLRLAGTYEQYF.

This clonotype showed up many times. V gene TRBV7-3 combines with J gene TRBJ2-1; tentative D call: TRBD1 (6 bases). CDR1 and CDR2 from the germline V gene are SGHTA and FQGTGA. Trimming took off 2 bases at V and 1 base at J, with 9 bases between the two ends. The CDR3 spans 15 residues. The CDR3 DNA reads as TGTGCCAGCAGCTTAGGGGACATTTCCTACAATGAGCAGTTCTTC. This gives the protein CASSLGDISYNEQFF.

The table lists this clonotype with many counts. The chain carries TRBV12-3 or TRBV12-4 and TRBJ1-5; 7 nucleotides match TRBD1. There are 18 residues in the CDR3. The V gene end was trimmed by 5 bases and the J gene end by 1 base; junction bases not matched to a gene: 14. CDR3 DNA sequence: TGTGCCAGCAGTCCGGGGCGTGGAGGGGGCCAGAGCAATCAGCCCCAGCATTTT. It yields the protein CASSPGRGGGQSNQPQHF.

This clonotype occurred many times. The chain employs TRBV29-1 and TRBJ2-1; TRBD2 aligns across 11 bases. V trimming: 6 bases; J trimming: 4 bases; junction bases outside the gene matches: 8. This CDR3 spans 15 amino acids. Germline values: CDR1 SQVTM, CDR2 ANQGSEA. DNA for the CDR3: TGCAGCGTCACTCCGACTAGCGGGGTGTACAATGAGCAGTTCTTC. Residues: CSVTPTSGVYNEQFF.

About this clonotype: Since a far larger clone is one base different, this is likely a read error. CDR3 sequence (DNA): TGTGCCAGCAGCGTTATCACGGGGACTAGCGGGAGGTCTAGGTACGAGCAGTGCTTC. It is translated as CASSVITGTSGRSRYEQCF. The chain employs TRBV11-1 and TRBJ2-7, with 15 positions matching TRBD2. The CDR3 consists of 19 residues. Germline loops: CDR1 SGHAT, CDR2 FQDESV (reference sequence).

This chain joins TRBV7-2 and TRBJ1-2; D unclear. V shed 5 bases and J shed 4 bases, with 11 bases lying between them. CDR1 SGHTA and CDR2 FQGNSA come from the germline V gene. The CDR3 sequence is 13 residues long. The CDR3 region is CASSPMGSYGYTF. The CDR3 nucleotides read TGTGCCAGCAGCCCTATGGGGTCCTATGGCTACACCTTC.